These 7 T cell receptor beta chains share one sample of origin, sequenced in a study of early T cells in non-severe SARS-CoV-2 infection (dated by TCRdb to the early 2020s). Library preparation used 5' RACE. The sequencing machine was a NextSeq 500. TCRdb reworked the public reads: Q25 trimming with fastp, MiXCR clone assembly, productive beta chains retained. Identical CDR3 proteins give one entry, which carries the most common genes and DNA. This sample is represented by about 48,000 distinct CDR3 sequences; over 5% of them were singletons. The ten largest make up around 4.1% of the sample. Sequenced material: whole blood. The receptors were gathered from an adult who was a healthcare worker with PCR-confirmed SARS-CoV-2 infection or an uninfected control (not recorded which).

Details on this clonotype: A read error is possible here, since a much larger clone lies one base away. The chain's CDR3 is CARSGASGANVLTF. The DNA of the CDR3 is TGTGCCAGGTCCGGGGCTTCTGGGGCCAACGTCCTGACTTTC. The chain couples TRBV18 to TRBJ2-6; TRBD1 or TRBD2 may be the D gene (5 bases each). Germline V gives CDR1 KGHSH, CDR2 LQKENI. The CDR3 totals 14 residues. Trimming left V 9 bases short and J 1 base short, with 10 bases between.

This clonotype was picked up a small number of times. V gene TRBV15 combines with J gene TRBJ2-3; unclear D gene. Trimming stripped 3 bases from V and 3 bases from J, with 10 bases between. The CDR3 is 14 amino acids. Looked up from germline, CDR1 is LNHNV and CDR2 is YYDKDF (reference sequence). The CDR3: CATSRDGLTDTQYF. For the CDR3, the DNA is TGTGCCACCAGCAGGGATGGGCTTACAGATACGCAGTATTTT.

This clonotype is medium-sized in the sample. The chain joins TRBV6-6 to TRBJ2-7, with D maybe TRBD2 (6 bases). Per germline, CDR1 MNHNY and CDR2 SVGAGI (reference sequence). V was pared by 6 bases and J by 3 bases, with 9 bases between. The CDR3 covers 12 residues. The CDR3 DNA reads TGTGCCAGCAGCTTGACTAGCTACGAGCAGTACTTC. Translated: CASSLTSYEQYF.

This clonotype appeared many times. The rearrangement links TRBV19 to TRBJ2-7; D is unresolved. Looked up from germline, CDR1 is LNHDA and CDR2 is SQIVND (reference sequence). The CDR3 contains 14 residues. With 7 bases removed from V and 0 bases from J, the gap between germline ends came to 13 bases. DNA of the CDR3: TGTGCCAGTAATCCTCACGGCAGCTCCTACGAGCAGTACTTC. Amino acid sequence: CASNPHGSSYEQYF.

This clonotype was observed many times. The chain combines TRBV29-1 with TRBJ2-2, with 8 bases matching TRBD1. The CDR3 contains 11 residues. In germline, CDR1 is SQVTM, CDR2 ANQGSEA. With 6 bases clipped from V and 10 bases from J, the junction kept 4 bases outside the gene matches. The CDR3 DNA follows: TGCAGCGTCTCAGGGGGCGAGGAGCTGTTTTTT. It specifies CSVSGGEELFF.

The J gene is TRBJ2-3, the V gene TRBV7-9, with D maybe TRBD1 (6 bases). V gave up 8 bases and J gave up 1 base, with 16 bases separating them. CDR3 length: 15 residues. The germline CDR1 and CDR2 sequences are SEHNR and FQNEAQ (reference sequence). CDR3 nucleotide sequence: TGTGCCAGCTCATTCCCGGGACAACGCACAGATACGCAGTATTTT. This encodes CASSFPGQRTDTQYF.

This chain joins TRBV2 and TRBJ2-7, with D perhaps TRBD2 (5 bases). Trimming left V 2 bases short and J 3 bases short, with 8 bases between. Germline V lookup: CDR1 SNHLY, CDR2 FYNNEI. This CDR3 comprises 13 residues. CDR3 region: CASSEYRGYEQYF. CDR3 DNA: TGTGCCAGCAGTGAATATCGGGGCTACGAGCAGTACTTC.